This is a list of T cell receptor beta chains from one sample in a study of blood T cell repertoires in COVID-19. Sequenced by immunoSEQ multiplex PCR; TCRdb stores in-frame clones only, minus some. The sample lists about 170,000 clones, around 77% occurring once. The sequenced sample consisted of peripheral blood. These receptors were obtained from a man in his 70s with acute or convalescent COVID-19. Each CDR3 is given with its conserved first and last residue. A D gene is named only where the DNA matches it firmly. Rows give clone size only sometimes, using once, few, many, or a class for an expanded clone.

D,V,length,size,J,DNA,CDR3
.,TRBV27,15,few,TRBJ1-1,TGTGCCAGCAGTGTAGCGTTGGGCAGGAGCACTGAAGCTTTCTTT,CASSVALGRSTEAFF
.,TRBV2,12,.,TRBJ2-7,TGTGCCAGCAGGACGGGAGTGTACGAGCAGTACTTC,CASRTGVYEQYF
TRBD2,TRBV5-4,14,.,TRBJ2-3,TGTGCCAGCAGCGCCGGGGGGGCGACAGATACGCAGTATTTT,CASSAGGATDTQYF
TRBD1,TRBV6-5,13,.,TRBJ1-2,TGTGCCAGCTGGGACAGAGCCCTTTGGGGCTACACCTTC,CASWDRALWGYTF
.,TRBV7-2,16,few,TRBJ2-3,TGTGCCAGCAGCACCAGCAGGTTAGCGGGCACAGATACGCAGTATTTT,CASSTSRLAGTDTQYF
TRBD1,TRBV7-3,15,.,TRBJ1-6,TGTGCCAGCAGCGAAGCAGGGGGGAGTAATTCACCCCTCCACTTT,CASSEAGGSNSPLHF
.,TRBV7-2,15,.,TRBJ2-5,TGTGCCAGCAGATTAAATCAGGGTGGTAAAGAGACCCAGTACTTC,CASRLNQGGKETQYF
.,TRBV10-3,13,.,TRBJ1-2,TGTGCCATCAGTGACGGACTACAGCACGGCTACACCTTC,CAISDGLQHGYTF
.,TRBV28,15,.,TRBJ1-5,TGTGCCAGCAGTTTCGACAGCCTTCCAAATCAGCCCCAGCATTTT,CASSFDSLPNQPQHF
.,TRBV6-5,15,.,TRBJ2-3,TGTGCCAGCAGGGGCGGGACTGCTAGCACAGATACGCAGTATTTT,CASRGGTASTDTQYF
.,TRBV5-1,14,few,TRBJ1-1,TGCGCCAGCAGCCTCACAGGGACGAACACTGAAGCTTTCTTT,CASSLTGTNTEAFF
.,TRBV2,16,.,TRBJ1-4,TGTGCCAGCAGTGAATGGGAAGGGGGATTTAATGAAAAACTGTTTTTT,CASSEWEGGFNEKLFF
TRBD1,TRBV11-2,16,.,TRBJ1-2,TGTGCCAGCAGCTTAGGAACTGCCGGGACAGCCTATGGCTACACCTTC,CASSLGTAGTAYGYTF
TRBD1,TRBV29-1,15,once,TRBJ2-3,TGCAGCGTCGGCGACCTTGACAGGGGTGGAGATACGCAGTATTTT,CSVGDLDRGGDTQYF
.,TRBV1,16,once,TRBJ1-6,TGCACCAGCAGCCAAGATCGAAGGGAGAAAAATTCACCCCTCCACTTT,CTSSQDRREKNSPLHF
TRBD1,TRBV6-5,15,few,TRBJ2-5,TGTGCCAGCAGTTCAAGCGACAGGGGGCGAGAGACCCAGTACTTC,CASSSSDRGRETQYF
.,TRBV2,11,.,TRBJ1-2,TGTGCCAGCAGTTCAGGGTATGGCTACACCTTC,CASSSGYGYTF
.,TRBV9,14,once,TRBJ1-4,TGTGCCAGCAGCGCCAGACAGCGTAATGAAAAACTGTTTTTT,CASSARQRNEKLFF
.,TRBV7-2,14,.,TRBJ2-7,TGTGCCAGCAGCTTTTTCGGGATCTCCTACGAGCAGTACTTC,CASSFFGISYEQYF
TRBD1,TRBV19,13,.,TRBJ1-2,TGTGCCAGCGGACAGGTTTCGAATATGGGCTACACCTTC,CASGQVSNMGYTF
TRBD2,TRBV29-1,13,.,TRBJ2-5,TGCAGCGCCCCCGGCGGGGGGTGGGAGACCCAGTACTTC,CSAPGGGWETQYF
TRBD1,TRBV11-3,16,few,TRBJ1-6,TGTGCCAGCAGCTTAGTTCTGTCAGGGGGCTTTTCACCCCTCCACTTT,CASSLVLSGGFSPLHF
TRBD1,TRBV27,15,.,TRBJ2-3,TGTGCCAGCAGTTTCGGGACAGGGGAGGTAGATACGCAGTATTTT,CASSFGTGEVDTQYF
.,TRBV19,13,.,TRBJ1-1,TGTGCCAGTAGTAGTGGGCGGGACACTGAAGCTTTCTTT,CASSSGRDTEAFF
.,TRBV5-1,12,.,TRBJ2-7,TGCGCCAGCAGTCCGGTCGGGGTCGAGCAGTACTTC,CASSPVGVEQYF
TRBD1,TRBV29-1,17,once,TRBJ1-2,TGCAGCGTTGAAGACCGGGACAGGGGGCGCCTTAAAGATGGCTACACCTTC,CSVEDRDRGRLKDGYTF
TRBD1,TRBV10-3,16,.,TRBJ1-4,TGTGCCATCAGCAATACAGGGGGCGGTTCGGGAGAAAAACTGTTTTTT,CAISNTGGGSGEKLFF
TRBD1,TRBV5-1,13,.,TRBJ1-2,TGCGCCAGCAGCTCGGACAGGGACTATGGCTACACCTTC,CASSSDRDYGYTF
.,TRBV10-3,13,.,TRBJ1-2,TGTGCCACCCAAATTAGCGGGACCTATGGCTACACCTTC,CATQISGTYGYTF
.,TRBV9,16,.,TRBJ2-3,TGTGCCAGCAGCCAAACGTTACTCCTCAGCACAGATACGCAGTATTTT,CASSQTLLLSTDTQYF
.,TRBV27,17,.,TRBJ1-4,TGTGCCAGCAGTTTATCCAGGGGCTCCACCACAAGTGAAAAACTGTTTTTT,CASSLSRGSTTSEKLFF
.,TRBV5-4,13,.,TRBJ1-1,TGTGCCAGCAGCGCAACCAGGAACACTGAAGCTTTCTTT,CASSATRNTEAFF
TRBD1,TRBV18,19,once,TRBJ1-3,TGTGCCAGCTCATCTCAAACCGGGACAGGGTCGGGGCCTGGAAACACCATATATTTT,CASSSQTGTGSGPGNTIYF
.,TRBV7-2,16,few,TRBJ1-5,TGTGCCAGCAGCCCCTATGGGGGAGGGAGCAATCAGCCCCAGCATTTT,CASSPYGGGSNQPQHF
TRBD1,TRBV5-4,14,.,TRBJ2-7,TGTGCCAGCGGAGAAACAGGGGGCCCAAACGAGCAGTACTTC,CASGETGGPNEQYF
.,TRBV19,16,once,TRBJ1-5,TGTGCCAGTAGTATAGTACCAGGGAGGTTATCTCAGCCCCAGCATTTT,CASSIVPGRLSQPQHF
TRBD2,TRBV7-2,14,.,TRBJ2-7,TGTGCCAGCAGGAAGGGACTAGTCTCGTACGAGCAGTACTTC,CASRKGLVSYEQYF
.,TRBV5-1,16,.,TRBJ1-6,TGCGCCAGCAGCGGGGACTGGAGCTCCTATAATTCACCCCTCCACTTT,CASSGDWSSYNSPLHF
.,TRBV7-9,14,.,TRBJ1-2,TGTGCCAGCAGCTCAACAACCGAGGGTTCTGGCTACACCTTC,CASSSTTEGSGYTF
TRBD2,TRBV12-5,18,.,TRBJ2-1,TGTGCTAGCCCCCAGGGACTAGCGGGTATAAGCTCCTACAATGAGCAGTTCTTC,CASPQGLAGISSYNEQFF
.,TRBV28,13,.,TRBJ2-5,TGTGCCAGCAGTTTCGCTCCGGGTCAGACCCAGTACTTC,CASSFAPGQTQYF
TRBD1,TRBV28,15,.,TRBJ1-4,TGTGCCAGCAGTGGCCTGACAGGGGGACAGGAAAAACTGTTTTTT,CASSGLTGGQEKLFF
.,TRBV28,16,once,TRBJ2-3,TGTGCCAGCAGTTTAGCGGGGGCCTCTAGCACAGATACGCAGTATTTT,CASSLAGASSTDTQYF
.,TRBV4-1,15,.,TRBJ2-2,TGCGCCAGCAGCCAAGTTCCAATCAACACCGGGGAGCTGTTTTTT,CASSQVPINTGELFF
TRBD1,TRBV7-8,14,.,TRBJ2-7,TGTGCCAGCAGCTTAGGGACAGGAGGATTCGAGCAGTACTTC,CASSLGTGGFEQYF
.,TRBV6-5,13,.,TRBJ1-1,TGTGCCAGCAATAAACAGGGGAACACTGAAGCTTTCTTT,CASNKQGNTEAFF
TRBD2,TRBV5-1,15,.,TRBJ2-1,TGCGCCAGCAGCTTGTCCCTAGCGGGGAACAATGAGCAGTTCTTC,CASSLSLAGNNEQFF
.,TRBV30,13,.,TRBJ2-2,TGTGCCTGGAGTATTGCGGGCACCGGGGAGCTGTTTTTT,CAWSIAGTGELFF
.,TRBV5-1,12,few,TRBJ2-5,TGCGCCAGCAGCCAAAACCAAGAGACCCAGTACTTC,CASSQNQETQYF
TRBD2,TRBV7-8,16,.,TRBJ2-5,TGTGCCAGCAGCTTAGCCCGACTAGCGGGGCAAGGGACCCAGTACTTC,CASSLARLAGQGTQYF
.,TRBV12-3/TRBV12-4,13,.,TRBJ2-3,TGTGCCAGCAGTTTAGGTCTAACAGATACGCAGTATTTT,CASSLGLTDTQYF
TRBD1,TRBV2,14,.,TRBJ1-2,TGTGCCAGCAGGTCCCCGGGACAGTTCTATGGCTACACCTTC,CASRSPGQFYGYTF
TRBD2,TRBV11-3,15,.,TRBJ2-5,TGTGCCAGCAGCCTGGGGGGGGGAGTACAAGAGACCCAGTACTTC,CASSLGGGVQETQYF
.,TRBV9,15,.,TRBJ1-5,TGTGCCAGCAGCGGGGAGATGGGAGGCAATCAGCCCCAGCATTTT,CASSGEMGGNQPQHF
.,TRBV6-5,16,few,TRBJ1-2,TGTGCCAGCAGTTACGGGCGGGGGGCTGTTAGCTATGGCTACACCTTC,CASSYGRGAVSYGYTF
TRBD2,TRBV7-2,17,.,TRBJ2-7,TGTGCCAGCAGCTTAGCTCTCCTGGGAGGGAACACCTACGAGCAGTACTTC,CASSLALLGGNTYEQYF
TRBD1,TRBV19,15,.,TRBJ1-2,TGTGCCAGTAGTTCTAACCTACAGGGGGCCTATGGCTACACCTTC,CASSSNLQGAYGYTF
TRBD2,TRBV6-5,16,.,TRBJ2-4,TGTGCCAGCAGTTCGACACCAGCGGGGGGATTGGACATTCAGTACTTC,CASSSTPAGGLDIQYF
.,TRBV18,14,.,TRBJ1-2,TGTGCCAGCTCACCACCGCCAGGGGAGTATGGCTACACCTTC,CASSPPPGEYGYTF
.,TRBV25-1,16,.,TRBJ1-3,TGTGCCAGCAGTGTCGCCCCAGGGGCCTCTGGAAACACCATATATTTT,CASSVAPGASGNTIYF